This TCR beta chain was recorded in a study of blood T cell repertoires in COVID-19. On the study more broadly: Samples taken during acute and convalescent COVID-19 were collected in the United States, Italy and Spain. The cDNA or gDNA used as material had been derived from T cells, B-cell-depleted T cells, or PBMCs.

CDR1 and CDR2 from the germline V gene are ENHRY and SYGVKD. The CDR3 covers 13 residues. The ends lost 8 bases at V and 5 bases at J; junction bases unmatched: 3. Sequencing used immunoSEQ multiplex PCR; TCRdb keeps in-frame clones, though not all of them. The data contain about 140,000 clones, roughly 80% of them singletons. This clone occurred once. The chain couples TRBV10-3 to TRBJ1-5; 10 bases match TRBD1. Material for sequencing was peripheral blood. The TCR sequence derives from a human donor in a cohort sampled during active COVID-19. The CDR3 coding sequence is TGTGCCATCGCCGGGACAGGGGATCAGCCCCAGCATTTT. Protein product: CAIAGTGDQPQHF.